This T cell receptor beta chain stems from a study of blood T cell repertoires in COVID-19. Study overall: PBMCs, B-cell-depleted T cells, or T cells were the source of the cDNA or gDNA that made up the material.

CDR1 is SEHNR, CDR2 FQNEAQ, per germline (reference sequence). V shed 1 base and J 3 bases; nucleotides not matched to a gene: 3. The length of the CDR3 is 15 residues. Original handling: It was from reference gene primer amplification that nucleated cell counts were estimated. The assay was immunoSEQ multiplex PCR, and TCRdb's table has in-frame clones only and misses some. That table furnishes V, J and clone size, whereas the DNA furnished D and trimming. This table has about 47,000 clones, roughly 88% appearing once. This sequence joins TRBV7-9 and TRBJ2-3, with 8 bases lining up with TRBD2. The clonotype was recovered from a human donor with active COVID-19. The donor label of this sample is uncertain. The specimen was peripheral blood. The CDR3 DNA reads TGTGCCAGCAGCTTAGGAGCGGGGGAGACAGATACGCAGTATTTT. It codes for CASSLGAGETDTQYF.